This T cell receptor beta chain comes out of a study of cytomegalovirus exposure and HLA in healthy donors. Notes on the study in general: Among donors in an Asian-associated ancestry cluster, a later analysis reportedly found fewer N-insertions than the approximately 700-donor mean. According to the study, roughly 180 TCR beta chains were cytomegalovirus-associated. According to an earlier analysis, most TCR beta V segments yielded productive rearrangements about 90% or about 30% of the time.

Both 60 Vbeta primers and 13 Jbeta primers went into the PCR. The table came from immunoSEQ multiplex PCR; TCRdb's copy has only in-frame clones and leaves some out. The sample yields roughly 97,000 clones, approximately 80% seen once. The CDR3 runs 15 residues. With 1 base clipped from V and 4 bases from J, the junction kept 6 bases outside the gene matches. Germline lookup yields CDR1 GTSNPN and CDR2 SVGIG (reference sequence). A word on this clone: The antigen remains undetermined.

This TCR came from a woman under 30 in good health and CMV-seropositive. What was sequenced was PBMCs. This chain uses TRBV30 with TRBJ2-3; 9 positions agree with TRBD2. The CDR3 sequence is CAWSGREGTADTQYF. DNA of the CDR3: TGTGCCTGGAGTGGGCGGGAGGGGACGGCAGATACGCAGTATTTT.